The text below deals with one T cell receptor (beta chain). Patients from Seattle were sampled longitudinally, starting during active infection. These data belong to a study of blood T cell repertoires in COVID-19. Study context: The samples span acute and convalescent COVID-19 from the United States, Italy and Spain. PBMCs, B-cell-depleted T cells, or T cells were the source of the cDNA or gDNA that made up the material.

Per the study methods: Estimation of nucleated cell counts relied on the amplification of reference gene primers. TCRdb keeps only in-frame clones here, not all; method: immunoSEQ multiplex PCR. V, J and clone size derive from that table, while D and trimming were established from the DNA sequence. Of approximately 53,000 clones in the sample, 81% were seen once. Germline V gives CDR1 MNHEY, CDR2 SMNVEV (reference sequence). The length of the CDR3 is 15 residues. V shed 6 bases and J shed 1 base, with 16 bases lying between them. The chain recombines TRBV27 with TRBJ2-7; no firm D call. The material sequenced was peripheral blood. This receptor was obtained from an elderly woman with COVID-19, enrolled during active disease. In nucleotides, the CDR3 is TGTGCCAGCAGCCCGACGGGTCCTCGGTCCTACGAGCAGTACTTC. Translating gives CASSPTGPRSYEQYF.